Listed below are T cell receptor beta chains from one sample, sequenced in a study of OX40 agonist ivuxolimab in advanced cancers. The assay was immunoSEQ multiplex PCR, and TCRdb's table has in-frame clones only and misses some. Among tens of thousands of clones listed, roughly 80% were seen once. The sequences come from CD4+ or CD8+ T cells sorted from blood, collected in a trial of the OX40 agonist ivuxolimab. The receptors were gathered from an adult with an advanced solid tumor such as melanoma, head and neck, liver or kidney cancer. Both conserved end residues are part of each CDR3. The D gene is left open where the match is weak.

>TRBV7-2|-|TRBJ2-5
CASTVGGGTQYF
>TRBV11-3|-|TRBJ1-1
CASSLRGEAFF
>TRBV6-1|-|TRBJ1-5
CASSETEGPNQPQHF
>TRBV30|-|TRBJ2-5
CAWSNTETQYF
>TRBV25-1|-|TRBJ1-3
CASSGLGVSGNTIYF
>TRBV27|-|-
CASSSPSGPYEQYF
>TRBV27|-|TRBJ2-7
CASSFKGPPYEQYF
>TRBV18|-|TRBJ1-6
CASSPNFNSPLHF
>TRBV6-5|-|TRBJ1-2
CASSYKTTAGKDGYTF
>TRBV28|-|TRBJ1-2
CASSSPSGWGYGYTF
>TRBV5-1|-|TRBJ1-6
CASNRGVLDSPLHF
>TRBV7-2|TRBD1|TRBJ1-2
CASSLARDRANYGYTF
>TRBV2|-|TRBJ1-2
CASSSDIRGYTF
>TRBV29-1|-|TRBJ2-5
CSVATAQETQYF
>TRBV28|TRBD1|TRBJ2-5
CASSAAGTAKETQYF
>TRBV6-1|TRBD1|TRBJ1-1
CASRRDSQWNTEAFF
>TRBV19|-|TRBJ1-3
CATWGGLAGNTIYF
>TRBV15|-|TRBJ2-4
CATSRENENIQYF
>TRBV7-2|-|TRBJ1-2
CASSLSGRWNGYTF
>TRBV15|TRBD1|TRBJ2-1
CATSRERTGGNEQFF
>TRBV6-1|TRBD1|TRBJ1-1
CASIMDPGGPEAFF
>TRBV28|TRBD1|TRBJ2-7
CASSSNDRGRSYEQYF
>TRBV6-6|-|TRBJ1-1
CASSGPLMNTEAFF
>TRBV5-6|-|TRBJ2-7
CASSLMGSGQYF
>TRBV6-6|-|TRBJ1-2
CASRTAAGTYGYTF
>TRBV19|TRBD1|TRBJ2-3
CASSELGQEGDTQYF
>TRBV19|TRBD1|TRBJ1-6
CASSNLLGTGDSPLHF
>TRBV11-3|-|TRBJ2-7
CASSLGRTIQDEQYF
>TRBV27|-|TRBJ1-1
CASSPTRGTEAFF
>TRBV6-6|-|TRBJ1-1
CASSYSNFYGGLEAFF
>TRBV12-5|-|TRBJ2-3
CASGLVPGWAGAKGTDTQYF
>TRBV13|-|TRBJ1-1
CASSSGGGGVSEAFF